The source of this TCR beta chain is a study of technical replicates of blood from several donors. The protocol was immunoSEQ multiplex PCR, while the TCRdb copy is restricted to in-frame clones and leaves out a portion. The sample records under 85,000 clones, more than 75% being singletons. The CDR3 is 11 amino acids. The V end was cut by 4 bases, the J end by 8 bases, with 8 bases between. Germline CDR1 reads MNHNY; CDR2 reads SVGAGI (reference sequence). This receptor was obtained from a human donor in good health. Some clones in this sample may be carry-over from other donors' samples. The sample comprised PBMCs. The chain is built from TRBV6-6 and TRBJ1-2; weak D call: TRBD1 (6 bases). The CDR3 DNA reads as TGTGCCAGCAGTTCTCAGGGGGGCTACACCTTC. This codes for CASSSQGGYTF.